Shown below are 6 T cell receptor beta chains from a single sample sequenced in a study of siplizumab effects on memory and regulatory T cells. The repertoire was sequenced with immunoSEQ multiplex PCR; TCRdb's copy has only in-frame clones and lacks some. The sample has about 110,000 clones; about 91% are singletons. The sample comprised Tregs sorted from blood. Source of these receptors: a human donor in good health.

By proportion, this clone is medium-sized (0.01 to 0.1%). The chain links TRBV7-9 to TRBJ2-1; D is uncertain. V dropped 2 bases and J dropped 10 bases, with 6 bases sitting between them. Germline lookup yields CDR1 SEHNR and CDR2 FQNEAQ (reference sequence). This CDR3 is built from 11 residues. CDR3: CASSLLLEQFF. In nucleotides, the CDR3 is TGTGCCAGCAGCTTATTACTGGAGCAGTTCTTC.

The chain combines TRBV5-1 with TRBJ1-5; D is possibly TRBD1 (5 bases). CDR1 and CDR2 from the germline V gene are SGHRS and YFSETQ. The CDR3 totals 15 residues. V shed 1 base and J shed 4 bases, with 12 bases lying between them. The CDR3 loop is CASSLYGQGNQPQHF. The DNA for the CDR3 is TGCGCCAGCAGCTTGTACGGGCAGGGTAATCAGCCCCAGCATTTT.

The chain employs TRBV6-5 and TRBJ1-1; D is uncertain. This CDR3 is built from 14 residues. The V and J ends lost 5 bases and 1 base respectively, with 11 bases between them. The germline CDR1 and CDR2 sequences are MNHEY and SVGAGI. The CDR3 sequence: CASSSRVWNTEAFF. The CDR3 nucleotides read TGTGCCAGCAGTAGCCGGGTCTGGAACACTGAAGCTTTCTTT.

This chain uses TRBV5-1 with TRBJ2-7; D not resolved. The CDR3 extends over 13 amino acids. CDR1 is SGHRS, CDR2 YFSETQ, per germline. V was shortened by 4 bases and J by 0 bases, with 8 bases between the two germline ends. The DNA of the CDR3 is TGCGCCAGCAGCGTCGACACCTCCTACGAGCAGTACTTC. Protein sequence: CASSVDTSYEQYF.

The V and J genes are TRBV10-1 and TRBJ2-5; D is ambiguous. Trimming removed 0 bases at V and 7 bases at J, with 9 bases between. The CDR3 spans 13 residues. Germline V lookup: CDR1 WNHNN, CDR2 SYGVQD (reference sequence). The CDR3 region is CASSESVPGTQYF. CDR3 DNA: TGCGCCAGCAGTGAGTCTGTCCCGGGGACCCAGTACTTC.

V usage is TRBV7-9 and J usage is TRBJ2-7, with 7 bases identical to TRBD2. CDR1 and CDR2 from the germline V gene are SEHNR and FQNEAQ (reference sequence). With V trimmed by 2 bases and J by 6 bases, 10 bases remained unmatched. This CDR3 contains 15 residues. The CDR3 loop reads CASSLWGGNPSEQYF. CDR3 in DNA: TGTGCCAGCAGCTTATGGGGGGGAAACCCCTCCGAGCAGTACTTC.